This T cell receptor beta chain was sequenced during a study of blood T cell repertoires in COVID-19. Background on the study: COVID-19 samples from acute and convalescent phases originated in the United States, Italy and Spain. Sources were T cells, B-cell-depleted T cells, or PBMCs; the material itself was cDNA or gDNA.

Authors' data handling: Researchers report that nucleated cell counts were estimated from reference gene primer amplification. TCRdb's table, derived via immunoSEQ multiplex PCR, lists solely in-frame clones and lacks some. V, J and clone size derive from that table, while D and trimming were established from the DNA sequence. Among around 180,000 clones listed, under 85% were seen once. The germline CDR1 and CDR2 sequences are LNHDA and SQIVND (reference sequence). V was clipped by 3 bases and J by 5 bases; unmatched bases: 9. This CDR3 has 16 amino acids. The sequencing input was peripheral blood. The chain carries TRBV19 and TRBJ2-7, with 11 bases fitting TRBD2. This clonotype originated in an older man with COVID-19, enrolled during active disease. The CDR3 loop is CASSMKTGTSGHEQYF. The DNA for the CDR3 is TGTGCCAGTAGTATGAAGACCGGGACTAGCGGTCACGAGCAGTACTTC.